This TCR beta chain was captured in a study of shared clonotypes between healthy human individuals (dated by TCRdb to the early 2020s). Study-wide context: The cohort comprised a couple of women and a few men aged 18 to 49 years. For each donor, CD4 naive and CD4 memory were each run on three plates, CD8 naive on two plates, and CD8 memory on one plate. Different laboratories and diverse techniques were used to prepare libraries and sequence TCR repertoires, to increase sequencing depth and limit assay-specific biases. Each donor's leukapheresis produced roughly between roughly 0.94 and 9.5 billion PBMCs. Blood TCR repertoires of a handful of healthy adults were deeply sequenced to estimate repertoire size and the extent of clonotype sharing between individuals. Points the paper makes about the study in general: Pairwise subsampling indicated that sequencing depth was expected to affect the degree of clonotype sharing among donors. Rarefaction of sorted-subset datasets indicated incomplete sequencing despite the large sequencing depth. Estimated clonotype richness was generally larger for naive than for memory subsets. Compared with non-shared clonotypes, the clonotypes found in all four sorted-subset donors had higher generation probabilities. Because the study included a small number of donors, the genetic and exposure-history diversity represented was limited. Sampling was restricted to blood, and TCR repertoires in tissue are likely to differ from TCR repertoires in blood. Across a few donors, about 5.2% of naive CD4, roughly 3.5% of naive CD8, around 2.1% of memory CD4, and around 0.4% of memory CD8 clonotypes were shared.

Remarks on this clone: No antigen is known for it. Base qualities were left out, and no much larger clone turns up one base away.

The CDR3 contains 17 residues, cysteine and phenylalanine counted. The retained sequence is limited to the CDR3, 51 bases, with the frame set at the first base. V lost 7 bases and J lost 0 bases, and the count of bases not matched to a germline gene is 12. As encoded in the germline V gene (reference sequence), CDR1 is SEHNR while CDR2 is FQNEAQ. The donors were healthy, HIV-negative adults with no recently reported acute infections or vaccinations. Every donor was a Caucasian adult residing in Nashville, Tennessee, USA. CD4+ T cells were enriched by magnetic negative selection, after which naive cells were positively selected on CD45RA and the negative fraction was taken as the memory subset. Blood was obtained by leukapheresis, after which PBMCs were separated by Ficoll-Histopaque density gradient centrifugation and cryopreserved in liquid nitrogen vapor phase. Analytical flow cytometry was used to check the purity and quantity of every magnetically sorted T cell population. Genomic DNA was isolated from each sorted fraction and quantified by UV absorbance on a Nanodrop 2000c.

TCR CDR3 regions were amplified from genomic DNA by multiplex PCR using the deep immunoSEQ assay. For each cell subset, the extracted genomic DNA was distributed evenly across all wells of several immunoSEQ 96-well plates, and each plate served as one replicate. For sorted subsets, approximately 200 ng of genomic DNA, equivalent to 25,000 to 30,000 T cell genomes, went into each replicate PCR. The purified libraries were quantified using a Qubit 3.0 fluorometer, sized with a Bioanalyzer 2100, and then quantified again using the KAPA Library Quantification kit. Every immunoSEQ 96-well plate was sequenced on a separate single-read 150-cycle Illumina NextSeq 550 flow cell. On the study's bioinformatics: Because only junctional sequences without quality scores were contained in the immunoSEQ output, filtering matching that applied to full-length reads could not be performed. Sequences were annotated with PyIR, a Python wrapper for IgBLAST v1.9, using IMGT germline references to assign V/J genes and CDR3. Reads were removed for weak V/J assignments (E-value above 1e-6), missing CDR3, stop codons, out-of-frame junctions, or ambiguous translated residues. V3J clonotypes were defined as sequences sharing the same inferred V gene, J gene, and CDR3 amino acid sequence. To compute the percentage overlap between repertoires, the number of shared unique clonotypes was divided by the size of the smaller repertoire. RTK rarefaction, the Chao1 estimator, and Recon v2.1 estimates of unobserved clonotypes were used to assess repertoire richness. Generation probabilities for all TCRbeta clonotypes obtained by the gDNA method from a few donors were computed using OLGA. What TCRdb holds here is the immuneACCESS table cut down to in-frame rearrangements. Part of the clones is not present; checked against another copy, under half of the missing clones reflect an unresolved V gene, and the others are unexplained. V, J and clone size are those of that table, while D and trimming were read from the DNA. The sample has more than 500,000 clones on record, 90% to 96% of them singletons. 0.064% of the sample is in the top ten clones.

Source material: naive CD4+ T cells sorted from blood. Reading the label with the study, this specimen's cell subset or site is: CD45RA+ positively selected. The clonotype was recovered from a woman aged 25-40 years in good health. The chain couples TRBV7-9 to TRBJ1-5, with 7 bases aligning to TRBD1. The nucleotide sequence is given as TGTGCCAGCAAACGGCCCGGGACAGAATTTAGCAATCAGCCCCAGCATTTT. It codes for CASKRPGTEFSNQPQHF. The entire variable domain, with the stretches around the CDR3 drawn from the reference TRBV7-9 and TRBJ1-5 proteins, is DTGVSQNPRHKITKRGQNVTFRCDPISEHNRLYWYRQTLGQGPEFLTYFQNEAQLEKSRLLSDRFSAERPKGSFSTLEIQRTEQGDSAMYLCASKRPGTEFSNQPQHFGDGTRLSIL.